What follows are 2 T cell receptor beta chains derived from one specimen sequenced in a study of graft-versus-host responses after intestinal transplantation. Measured with immunoSEQ multiplex PCR; TCRdb has only the in-frame clones, and not every one. The sample lists 35,000 to 50,000 clones; roughly 96% were seen once. Which antigens these TCRs recognize remains unknown. The specimen was unstimulated CD8+ T cells sorted from spleen or lymph node cells, collected before transplant. The receptors were gathered from a human donor who was the organ donor for an intestinal transplant.

The genes are TRBV5-6 and TRBJ2-3; a weak D match, TRBD1 (6 bases). V was cut by 4 bases and J by 2 bases, with 14 bases left in between. CDR1 SGHDT and CDR2 YYEEEE come from the germline V gene. This CDR3 comprises 15 residues. The chain's CDR3 is CASSPGDFYTDTQYF. Written as DNA, the CDR3 is TGTGCCAGCAGCCCAGGGGATTTTTACACAGATACGCAGTATTTT.

V usage is TRBV2 and J usage is TRBJ2-1; D is unresolved. V shed 5 bases and J shed 7 bases, with 12 bases lying between them. The CDR3 consists of 13 residues. Per germline, CDR1 SNHLY and CDR2 FYNNEI. The CDR3 DNA sequence: TGTGCCAGCAGTCCCTACGTTCCTAATGAGCAGTTCTTC. Translation: CASSPYVPNEQFF. Full variable domain (missing parts from reference TRBV2 and TRBJ2-1): EPEVTQTPSHQVTQMGQEVILRCVPISNHLYFYWYRQILGQKVEFLVSFYNNEISEKSEIFDDQFSVERPDGSNFTLKIRSTKLEDSAMYFCASSPYVPNEQFFGPGTRLTVL.